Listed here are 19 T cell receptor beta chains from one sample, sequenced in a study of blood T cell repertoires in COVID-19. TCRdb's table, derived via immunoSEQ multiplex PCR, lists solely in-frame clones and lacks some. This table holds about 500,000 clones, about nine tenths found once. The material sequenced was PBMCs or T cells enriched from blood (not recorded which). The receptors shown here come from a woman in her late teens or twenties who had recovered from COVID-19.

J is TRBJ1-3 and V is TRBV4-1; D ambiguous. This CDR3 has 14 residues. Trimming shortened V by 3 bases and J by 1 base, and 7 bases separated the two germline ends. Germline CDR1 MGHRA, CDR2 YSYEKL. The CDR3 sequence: CASSQYRSGNTIYF. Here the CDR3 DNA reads TGCGCCAGCAGCCAGTACAGATCTGGAAACACCATATATTTT.

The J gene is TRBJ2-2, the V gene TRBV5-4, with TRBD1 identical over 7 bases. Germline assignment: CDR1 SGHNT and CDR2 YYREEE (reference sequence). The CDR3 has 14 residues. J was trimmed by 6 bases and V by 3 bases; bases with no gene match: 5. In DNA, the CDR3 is TGTGCCAGCAGCTGGGAACAGGGGTCCGGGGAGCTGTTTTTT. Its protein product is CASSWEQGSGELFF.

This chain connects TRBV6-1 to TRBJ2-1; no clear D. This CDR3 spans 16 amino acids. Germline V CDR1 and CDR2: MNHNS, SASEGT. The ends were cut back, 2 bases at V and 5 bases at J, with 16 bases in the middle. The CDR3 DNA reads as TGTGCCAGCAGTGAAAGTTTATCTGTCCGAGACAATGAGCAGTTCTTC. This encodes CASSESLSVRDNEQFF.

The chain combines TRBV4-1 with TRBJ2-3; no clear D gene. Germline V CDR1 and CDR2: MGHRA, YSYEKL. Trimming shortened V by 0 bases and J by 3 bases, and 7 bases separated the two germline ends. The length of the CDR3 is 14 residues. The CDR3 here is CASSQDRRTDTQYF. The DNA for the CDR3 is TGCGCCAGCAGCCAAGATCGGCGGACAGATACGCAGTATTTT.

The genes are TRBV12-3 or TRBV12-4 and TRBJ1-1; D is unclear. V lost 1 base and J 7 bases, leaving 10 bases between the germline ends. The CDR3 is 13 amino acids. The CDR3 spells CASSLVQEGEAFF. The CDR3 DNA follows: TGTGCCAGCAGTTTAGTTCAGGAGGGTGAAGCTTTCTTT.

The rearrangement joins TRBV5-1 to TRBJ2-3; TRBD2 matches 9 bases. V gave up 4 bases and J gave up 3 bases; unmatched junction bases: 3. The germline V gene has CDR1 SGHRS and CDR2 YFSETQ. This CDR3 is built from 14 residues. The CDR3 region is CASSKTSGTDTQYF. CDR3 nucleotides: TGCGCCAGCAGCAAGACTAGCGGAACAGATACGCAGTATTTT.

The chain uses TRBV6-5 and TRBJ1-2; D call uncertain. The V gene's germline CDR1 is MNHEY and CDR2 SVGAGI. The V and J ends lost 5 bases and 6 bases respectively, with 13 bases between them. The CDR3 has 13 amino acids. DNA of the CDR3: TGTGCCAGCAGTACCACGAAGCTAGATGGCTACACCTTC. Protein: CASSTTKLDGYTF.

The CDR3 sequence: CASSQEQTTEAFF. DNA of the CDR3: TGTGCCAGCAGCCAAGAACAGACTACCGAAGCTTTCTTT. This chain links TRBV3-1 (or the pseudogene TRBV3-2) with TRBJ1-1; D gene ambiguous. This CDR3 is built from 13 residues. Germline assignment: CDR1 LGHDT and CDR2 YNNKEL (reference sequence). Between the trimmed V and J ends, which lost 0 bases and 8 bases, there was a span of 10 bases.

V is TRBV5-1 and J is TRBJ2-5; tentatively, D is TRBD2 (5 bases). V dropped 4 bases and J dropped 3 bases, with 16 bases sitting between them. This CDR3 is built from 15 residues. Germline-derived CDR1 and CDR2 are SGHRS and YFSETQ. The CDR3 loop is CASSRTGLAEETQYF. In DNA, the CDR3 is TGCGCCAGCAGCCGCACCGGACTTGCCGAAGAGACCCAGTACTTC.

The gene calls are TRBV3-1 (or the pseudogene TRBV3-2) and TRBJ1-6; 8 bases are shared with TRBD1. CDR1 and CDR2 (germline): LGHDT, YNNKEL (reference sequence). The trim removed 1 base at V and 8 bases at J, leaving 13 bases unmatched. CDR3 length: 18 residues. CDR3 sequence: CASSQGLTTGARHSPLHF. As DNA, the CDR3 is TGTGCCAGCAGCCAAGGACTAACGACAGGGGCCCGACATTCACCCCTCCACTTT.

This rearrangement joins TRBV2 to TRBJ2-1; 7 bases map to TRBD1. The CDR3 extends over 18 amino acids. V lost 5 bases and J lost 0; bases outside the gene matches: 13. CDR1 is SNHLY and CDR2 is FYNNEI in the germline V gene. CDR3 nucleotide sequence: TGTGCCAGCAGTTGGGATCTAAAAGGGGGCGGCTCCTACAATGAGCAGTTCTTC. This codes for CASSWDLKGGGSYNEQFF.

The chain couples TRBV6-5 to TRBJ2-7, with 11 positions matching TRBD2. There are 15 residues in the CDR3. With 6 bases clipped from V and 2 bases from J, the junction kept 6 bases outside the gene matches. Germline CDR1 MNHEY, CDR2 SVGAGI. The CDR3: CASRPTSGETYEQYF. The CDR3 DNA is TGTGCCAGCAGACCGACTAGCGGGGAGACCTACGAGCAGTACTTC.

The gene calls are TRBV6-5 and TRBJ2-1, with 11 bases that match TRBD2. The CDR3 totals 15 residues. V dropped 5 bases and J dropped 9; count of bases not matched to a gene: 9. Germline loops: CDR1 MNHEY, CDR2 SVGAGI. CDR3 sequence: CASSTGLAEGSEQFF. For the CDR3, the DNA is TGTGCCAGCAGTACGGGACTAGCGGAGGGAAGTGAGCAGTTCTTC.

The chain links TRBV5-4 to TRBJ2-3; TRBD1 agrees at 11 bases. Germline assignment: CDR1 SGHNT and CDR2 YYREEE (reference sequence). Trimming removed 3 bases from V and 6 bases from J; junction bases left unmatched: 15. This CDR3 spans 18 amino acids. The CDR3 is CASSSGTGGTIVRDTQYF. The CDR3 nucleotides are TGTGCCAGCAGCTCGGGGACAGGGGGGACGATAGTAAGGGATACGCAGTATTTT.

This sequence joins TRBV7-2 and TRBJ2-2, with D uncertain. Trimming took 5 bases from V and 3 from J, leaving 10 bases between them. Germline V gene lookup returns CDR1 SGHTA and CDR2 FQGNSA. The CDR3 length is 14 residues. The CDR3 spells CASSRDSYTGELFF. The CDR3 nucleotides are TGTGCCAGCAGCCGCGACTCCTACACCGGGGAGCTGTTTTTT.

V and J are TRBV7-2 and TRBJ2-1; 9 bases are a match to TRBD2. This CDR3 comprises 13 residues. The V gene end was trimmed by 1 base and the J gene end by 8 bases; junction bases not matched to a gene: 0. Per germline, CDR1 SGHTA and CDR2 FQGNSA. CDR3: CASSLGGGDEQFF. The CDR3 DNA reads TGTGCCAGCAGCTTAGGCGGGGGGGATGAGCAGTTCTTC.

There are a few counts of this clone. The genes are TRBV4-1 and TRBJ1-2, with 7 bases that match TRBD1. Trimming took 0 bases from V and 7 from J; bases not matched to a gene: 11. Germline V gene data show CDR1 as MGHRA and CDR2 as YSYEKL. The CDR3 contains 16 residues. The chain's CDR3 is CASSQDSKGQKGGYTF. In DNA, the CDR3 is TGCGCCAGCAGCCAAGATAGTAAGGGACAGAAGGGTGGCTACACCTTC.

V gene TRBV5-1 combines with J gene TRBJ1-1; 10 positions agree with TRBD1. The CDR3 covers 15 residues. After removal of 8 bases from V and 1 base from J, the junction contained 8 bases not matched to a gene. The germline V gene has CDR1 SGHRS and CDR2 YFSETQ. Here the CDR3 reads CASTSTGGKNTEAFF. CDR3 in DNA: TGCGCCAGTACCTCGACAGGGGGCAAGAACACTGAAGCTTTCTTT.

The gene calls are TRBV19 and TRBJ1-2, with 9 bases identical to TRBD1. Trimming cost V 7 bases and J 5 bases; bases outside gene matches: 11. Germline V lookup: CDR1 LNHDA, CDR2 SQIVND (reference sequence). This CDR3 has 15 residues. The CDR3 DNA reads TGTGCCAGTACTCCCAACTTGGACAGGGGTTATGGCTACACCTTC. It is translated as CASTPNLDRGYGYTF.